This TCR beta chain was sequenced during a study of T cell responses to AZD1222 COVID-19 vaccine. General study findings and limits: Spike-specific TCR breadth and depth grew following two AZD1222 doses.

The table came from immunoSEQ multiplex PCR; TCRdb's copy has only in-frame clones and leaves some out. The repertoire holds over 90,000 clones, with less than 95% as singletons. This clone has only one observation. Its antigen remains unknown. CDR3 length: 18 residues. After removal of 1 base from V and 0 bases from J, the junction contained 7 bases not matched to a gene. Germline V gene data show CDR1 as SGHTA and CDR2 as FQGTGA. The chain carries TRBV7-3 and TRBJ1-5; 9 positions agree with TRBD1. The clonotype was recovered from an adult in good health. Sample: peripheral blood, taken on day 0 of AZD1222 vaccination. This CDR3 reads CASSLKGTGSYSNQPQHF. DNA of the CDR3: TGTGCCAGCAGCTTAAAAGGGACAGGGTCTTATAGCAATCAGCCCCAGCATTTT.